The 21 T cell receptor beta chains reported below all come from one sample, sequenced in a study of T cells after yellow fever vaccination. TCRdb used MiXCR to reprocess the 5' RACE reads, holding one entry per CDR3 protein. The sample has around 530,000 distinct CDR3 sequences, about a sixth seen once. This specimen was PBMCs, taken less than 6 days after the first yellow fever vaccination. These receptors were obtained from a young man who received the YFV17D yellow fever vaccine.

This chain joins TRBV3-1 and TRBJ1-4, with D uncertain. This CDR3 spans 15 amino acids. CDR1 is LGHDT and CDR2 is YNNKEL in the germline V gene (reference sequence). V was pared by 2 bases and J by 0 bases, with 7 bases between. The CDR3 DNA sequence: TGTGCCAGCAGCCAAAATGACGCAACTAATGAAAAACTGTTTTTT. The encoded protein is CASSQNDATNEKLFF.

The chain's CDR3 is CATSDHDVKGGNQPQHF. CDR3 sequence (DNA): TGTGCCACCAGTGATCACGATGTTAAAGGAGGTAATCAGCCCCAGCATTTT. This chain connects TRBV24-1 to TRBJ1-5; unclear D gene. This CDR3 has 17 amino acids. V was trimmed by 3 bases and J by 4 bases, leaving 18 bases between them. Germline CDR1 KGHDR, CDR2 SFDVKD.

This clonotype occurred a few times. The rearrangement uses TRBV7-2 and TRBJ1-6; TRBD1 might be the D (5 bases). CDR1 is SGHTA, CDR2 FQGNSA, per germline. The V end lost 2 bases, the J end lost 6 bases, and 14 bases lay between the germline ends. The CDR3 extends over 16 amino acids. Here the CDR3 DNA reads TGTGCCAGCAGCTTATACCTAGGACAAATTAATTCACCCCTCCACTTT. This gives the protein CASSLYLGQINSPLHF.

There are a few counts of this clonotype. CDR3 DNA sequence: TGTGCCACCGGATCCACTAGCCCCAAAAACATTCAGTACTTC. This gives the protein CATGSTSPKNIQYF. The chain uses TRBV15 and TRBJ2-4; a weak D match, TRBD2 (6 bases). Germline V gene sequence: CDR1 LNHNV, CDR2 YYDKDF (reference sequence). Trimming took 8 bases from V and 2 from J, leaving 13 bases between them. The CDR3 consists of 14 residues.

The chain employs TRBV20-1 and TRBJ2-3, with 7 bases lining up with TRBD2. There are 15 residues in the CDR3. CDR1 DFQATT and CDR2 SNEGSKA come from the germline V gene (reference sequence). Losses at the gene ends were 6 bases for V and 3 bases for J; bases not matched to a gene: 12. CDR3 DNA: TGCAGTGCACAGTCATTCGGGGGGATGACAGATACGCAGTATTTT. This translates into CSAQSFGGMTDTQYF.

Here the CDR3 reads CASSPYRGHNEQFF. CDR3 nucleotides: TGCGCCAGCAGCCCGTACAGGGGACACAATGAGCAGTTCTTC. This chain connects TRBV4-1 to TRBJ2-1; 7 nucleotides match TRBD1. The V gene end was trimmed by 4 bases and the J gene end by 5 bases; junction bases not matched to a gene: 5. Germline CDR1 MGHRA, CDR2 YSYEKL. The CDR3 length is 14 residues.

The chain is built from TRBV20-1 and TRBJ2-3; TRBD2 aligns across 9 bases. V trimming: 0 bases; J trimming: 2 bases; junction bases outside the gene matches: 6. CDR1 is DFQATT, CDR2 SNEGSKA, per germline (reference sequence). This CDR3 spans 16 amino acids. As DNA, the CDR3 is TGCAGTGCTAGAGATCGCCTAGCGGGATACACAGATACGCAGTATTTT. It translates to CSARDRLAGYTDTQYF.

This clonotype was observed a few times. The chain links TRBV29-1 to TRBJ2-4; no reliable D call. V shed 1 base and J shed 4 bases, with 8 bases lying between them. Germline CDR1 SQVTM, CDR2 ANQGSEA. This CDR3 comprises 13 residues. The CDR3 is CSVEAQMKNIQYF. CDR3 DNA: TGCAGCGTTGAAGCGCAGATGAAAAACATTCAGTACTTC. Variable domain in full (rest from reference TRBV29-1 and TRBJ2-4): SAVISQKPSRDICQRGTSLTIQCQVDSQVTMMFWYRQQPGQSLTLIATANQGSEATYESGFVIDKFPISRPNLTFSTLTVSNMSPEDSSIYLCSVEAQMKNIQYFGAGTRLSVL.

On this clonotype itself: The germline gene is not matched at one end of the junction; a read error may be the cause. This rearrangement joins TRBV20-1 to TRBJ2-5; D might be TRBD2 (6 bases). The length of the CDR3 is 13 residues. The germline CDR1 and CDR2 sequences are DFQATT and SNEGSKA (reference sequence). This chain's CDR3 is CSAGWGTGETQHF. CDR3 DNA sequence: TGCAGTGCAGGCTGGGGGACGGGAGAGACCCAGCACTTC.

This clonotype was detected many times. The chain has TRBV12-3 or TRBV12-4 and TRBJ2-3; 8 positions agree with TRBD2. The CDR3 is made up of 16 amino acids. V lost 6 bases to trimming and J lost 6 bases; unmatched junction nucleotides: 14. This CDR3 is CASSYWGSGGMDTQYF. CDR3 sequence (DNA): TGTGCCAGCAGCTACTGGGGGAGCGGGGGTATGGATACGCAGTATTTT.

The sample holds a few counts of this clonotype. The CDR3 sequence is CASSLRTANEKLFF. CDR3 coding DNA: TGCGCCAGCAGCTTGAGGACAGCGAATGAAAAACTGTTTTTT. The chain employs TRBV5-1 and TRBJ1-4; D may be TRBD1 (6 bases). The CDR3 loop spans 14 amino acids. The germline V and J ends were trimmed by 1 base and 5 bases, with 9 bases remaining between them. Germline assignment: CDR1 SGHRS and CDR2 YFSETQ.

This chain links TRBV25-1 with TRBJ2-1, with D tentatively TRBD1 (6 bases). Deletions cut 2 bases from V and 8 bases from J, with 16 bases between. The CDR3 length is 15 residues. Looked up from germline, CDR1 is MGHDK and CDR2 is SYGVNS. For the CDR3, the DNA is TGTGCCAGCAGTGAAACGGGCAACAGGGCGGATGAGCAGTTCTTC. Translated, it gives CASSETGNRADEQFF.

Details on this clonotype: The junction departs from germline at one end; a sequencing error may be responsible. V usage is TRBV7-2 and J usage is TRBJ2-5; the D is unclear. CDR1 and CDR2 from the germline V gene are SGHTA and FQGNSA. The CDR3 is 15 residues long. The CDR3 sequence is CAGSPFTTPSGTQYF. The CDR3 nucleotides read TGTGCCGGCAGCCCCTTCACAACCCCGAGTGGGACCCAGTACTTC.

The V gene is TRBV4-1, the J gene TRBJ1-4, with D maybe TRBD1 (5 bases). The CDR3 is 17 amino acids. Trimming removed 0 bases at V and 4 bases at J, with 15 bases between. CDR1 is MGHRA, CDR2 YSYEKL, per germline. CDR3 amino acids: CASSQETTRAFNEKLFF. The CDR3 region has the DNA TGCGCCAGCAGCCAAGAGACTACCAGGGCCTTTAATGAAAAACTGTTTTTT.

CDR3 nucleotide sequence: TGCGCCAGCAATGACAGGGCGCCCCAGTCGGGCAATGAGCAGTTCTTC. Encoded protein: CASNDRAPQSGNEQFF. The V call is TRBV5-1, the J call TRBJ2-1; TRBD1 aligns across 7 bases. Germline CDR1 is SGHRS and CDR2 is YFSETQ. Germline trimming cut 6 bases from V and 6 bases from J; bases unmatched to any gene: 15. CDR3 length equals 16 residues.

This clonotype occurred many times. The chain couples TRBV4-1 to TRBJ1-2, with D maybe TRBD1 (5 bases). The V and J ends lost 2 bases and 4 bases respectively, with 14 bases between them. This CDR3 is 15 amino acids long. Germline assignment: CDR1 MGHRA and CDR2 YSYEKL. CDR3 loop: CASSQPTGGTYGYTF. The CDR3 nucleotides are TGCGCCAGCAGCCAACCAACGGGGGGGACCTATGGCTACACCTTC.

This clonotype has only a few counts. The chain has TRBV7-8 and TRBJ2-1, with D uncertain. Trimming removed 6 bases from V and 10 bases from J, with 10 bases in between. Germline assignment: CDR1 SGHVS and CDR2 FQNEAQ. The CDR3 runs to 11 residues. Written as DNA, the CDR3 is TGTGCCAGCAGTCCTTGGCGGGAGCAGTTCTTC. It translates to CASSPWREQFF.

The chain uses TRBV18 and TRBJ2-5; 7 bases line up with TRBD1. The CDR3 is 16 residues long. In germline, CDR1 is KGHSH, CDR2 LQKENI. V gave up 3 bases and J gave up 2 bases; unmatched junction bases: 9. The CDR3 DNA follows: TGTGCCAGCTCACCCTTGTCGGGGACAGTACAAGAGACCCAGTACTTC. Its protein is CASSPLSGTVQETQYF.

V gene TRBV12-3 or TRBV12-4 combines with J gene TRBJ2-7, with D possibly being TRBD2 (5 bases). The CDR3 is 12 residues long. With 7 bases removed from V and 3 bases from J, the gap between germline ends came to 10 bases. CDR3 bases: TGTGCCAGCAAAAATGCGGGCTACGAGCAGTACTTC. Amino acid sequence: CASKNAGYEQYF.

Details on this clonotype: No conserved phenylalanine or tryptophan is present at the end of the CDR3, so a read error is the likely explanation. Here the CDR3 DNA reads TGTGCCAGCAGCCAAAATCTGGAGAACACAGATACGCAGTATCTT. Translation: CASSQNLENTDTQYL. This sequence joins TRBV14 and TRBJ2-3; no firm D call. From germline, CDR1 is SGHDN and CDR2 FVKESK. This CDR3 region has 15 residues. Trimming removed 2 bases at V and 2 bases at J, with 11 bases between.

This clonotype has only a few counts. CDR3 amino acids: CSARVGTTNTGELFF. The CDR3 nucleotides read TGCAGTGCTAGAGTGGGGACCACGAACACCGGGGAGCTGTTTTTT. This chain links TRBV20-1 with TRBJ2-2, with D possibly called TRBD1 or TRBD2 (5 bases each). In germline, CDR1 is DFQATT, CDR2 SNEGSKA (reference sequence). Trimming removed 1 base from V and 0 bases from J, with 9 bases in between. CDR3 size: 15 residues.